The 32 T cell receptor beta chains below all came from one sample that was sequenced in a study of cytotoxic CD8 clonotypes in ibrutinib-treated CLL. Sequencing was performed with immunoSEQ multiplex PCR; in TCRdb, only in-frame clones are kept and a portion is missing. This table holds roughly 97,000 clones, approximately 80% found once. The sample in question was PBMCs, obtained after 12 months of ibrutinib treatment. The receptors here all came from a human donor with chronic lymphocytic leukemia.

The chain links TRBV7-2 to TRBJ2-7; no firm D call. The length of the CDR3 is 14 residues. V was pared by 1 base and J by 0 bases, with 7 bases between. Germline loops: CDR1 SGHTA, CDR2 FQGNSA. CDR3 sequence: CASSLEFSSYEQYF. CDR3 DNA sequence: TGTGCCAGCAGCTTAGAGTTCAGCTCCTACGAGCAGTACTTC.

V gene TRBV10-3 combines with J gene TRBJ1-5; D remains unclear. Germline CDR1 ENHRY, CDR2 SYGVKD. CDR3 length equals 15 residues. Trimming removed 2 bases from V and 3 bases from J, with 11 bases in between. As DNA, the CDR3 is TGTGCCATCAGTGAGATGGAGTCGGTCAATCAGCCCCAGCATTTT. It yields the protein CAISEMESVNQPQHF.

This clone has only a few counts. The J gene is TRBJ2-3, the V gene TRBV28; 7 nucleotides line up with TRBD2. The J segment lost 2 bases and the V segment lost 5 bases, leaving 4 bases of the junction unmatched. Germline V gene sequence: CDR1 MDHEN, CDR2 SYDVKM. The CDR3 is 14 amino acids. CDR3 region: CASSPSGYTDTQYF. The CDR3 coding sequence is TGTGCCAGCAGTCCTAGCGGCTACACAGATACGCAGTATTTT.

This chain connects TRBV19 to TRBJ2-2, with D possibly TRBD2 on 5 matching bases. From germline, CDR1 is LNHDA and CDR2 SQIVND (reference sequence). The CDR3 has 15 residues. With 2 bases removed from V and 0 bases from J, the gap between germline ends came to 7 bases. The CDR3 DNA sequence: TGTGCCAGTAGTATAAGACTATCGAACACCGGGGAGCTGTTTTTT. Amino acids: CASSIRLSNTGELFF.

The chain joins TRBV7-9 to TRBJ1-1; no definite D call. The V end lost 5 bases, the J end lost 0 bases, and 13 bases lay between the germline ends. CDR1 SEHNR and CDR2 FQNEAQ come from the germline V gene (reference sequence). This CDR3 is 15 amino acids long. The DNA for the CDR3 is TGTGCCAGCAGCCTGAGTTCGGGCATGAACACTGAAGCTTTCTTT. It translates to CASSLSSGMNTEAFF.

The chain joins TRBV7-9 to TRBJ1-1; 7 bases match TRBD1. The CDR3 is 16 residues long. Germline assignment: CDR1 SEHNR and CDR2 FQNEAQ (reference sequence). V was pared by 7 bases and J by 1 base, with 12 bases of the junction left unmatched. CDR3 residues: CASTLSRGTANTEAFF. CDR3 sequence (DNA): TGTGCCAGCACCCTATCCAGGGGGACAGCGAACACTGAAGCTTTCTTT.

The CDR3 protein is CTSPYGTSGTVYEQYF. The CDR3 DNA follows: TGCACCAGCCCATACGGGACTAGCGGGACCGTTTACGAGCAGTACTTC. V gene TRBV1 combines with J gene TRBJ2-7; the table's D call of TRBD2 was not tested on the DNA. TRBV1 is marked as a pseudogene. The CDR3 has 16 amino acids.

The chain links TRBV7-8 to TRBJ1-6; D remains ambiguous. Germline CDR1 and CDR2: SGHVS and FQNEAQ. This CDR3 has 15 residues. Trimming left V 5 bases short and J 0 bases short, with 8 bases between. The DNA for the CDR3 is TGTGCCAGCAGCCCCCGGGGCTCCTATAATTCACCCCTCCACTTT. This translates into CASSPRGSYNSPLHF.

CDR3 nucleotide sequence: TGCGCCAGCAGCCGCGAGAGGGTTGCTGAAAAACTGTTTTTT. Protein: CASSRERVAEKLFF. The rearrangement uses TRBV4-1 and TRBJ1-4; D not certain. Germline lookup yields CDR1 MGHRA and CDR2 YSYEKL. V was trimmed by 4 bases and J by 7 bases, leaving 13 bases between them. This CDR3 has 14 residues.

This clone showed up just a few times. The rearrangement links TRBV7-8 to TRBJ1-2; a possible D gene is TRBD1 (6 bases). This CDR3 spans 13 amino acids. The germline V and J ends were trimmed by 4 bases and 8 bases, with 14 bases remaining between them. Germline V gene lookup returns CDR1 SGHVS and CDR2 FQNEAQ. As DNA, the CDR3 is TGTGCCAGCAGCTCCGGACAGCTTGGGGGCTACACCTTC. It translates to CASSSGQLGGYTF.

V usage is TRBV30 and J usage is TRBJ1-2; 8 positions match TRBD1. This CDR3 has 15 amino acids. The germline V gene encodes CDR1 GTSNPN and CDR2 SVGIG (reference sequence). Trimming cost V 3 bases and J 4 bases; bases outside gene matches: 10. The CDR3 region is CAWRRQGAPLYGYTF. CDR3 coding DNA: TGTGCCTGGAGAAGGCAGGGGGCCCCTCTCTATGGCTACACCTTC.

The V gene is TRBV2, the J gene TRBJ2-2, with no clear D. The V gene lost 4 bases and the J gene lost 5 bases, with 11 bases spanning the gap. The CDR3 spans 14 residues. CDR1 and CDR2 from the germline V gene are SNHLY and FYNNEI. CDR3 sequence (DNA): TGTGCCAGCAGTGGCGACTTACGAACCGGGGAGCTGTTTTTT. This gives the protein CASSGDLRTGELFF. Looking up the rest from reference TRBV2 and TRBJ2-2 gives the full variable domain: EPEVTQTPSHQVTQMGQEVILRCVPISNHLYFYWYRQILGQKVEFLVSFYNNEISEKSEIFDDQFSVERPDGSNFTLKIRSTKLEDSAMYFCASSGDLRTGELFFGEGSRLTVL.

This clone was seen once. The J gene is TRBJ1-4, the V gene TRBV2, with D possibly matching TRBD1 (6 bases). CDR1 is SNHLY, CDR2 FYNNEI, per germline. Trimming left V 5 bases short and J 0 bases short, with 16 bases between. CDR3 length: 17 residues. CDR3 nucleotide sequence: TGTGCCAGCAGTCAAGGGACAACCGTTGCAACTAATGAAAAACTGTTTTTT. Translating it yields CASSQGTTVATNEKLFF.

The V gene is TRBV7-2, the J gene TRBJ2-1, with TRBD2 matching 11 bases. Trimming at V came to 5 bases and at J to 5 bases, leaving 5 bases not matched to a gene. CDR1 and CDR2 from the germline V gene are SGHTA and FQGNSA. This CDR3 spans 15 amino acids. The DNA of the CDR3 is TGTGCCAGCAGCCGACTAGCGGGGACCCACAATGAGCAGTTCTTC. It translates to CASSRLAGTHNEQFF.

J is TRBJ1-2 and V is TRBV19, with D possibly matching TRBD1 (5 bases). Per the germline V gene, CDR1 is LNHDA and CDR2 is SQIVND (reference sequence). This CDR3 has 13 amino acids. Trimming removed 5 bases from V and 3 bases from J, with 10 bases in between. The CDR3 coding sequence is TGTGCCAGTAGTCCCCGAGGGGACTATGGCTACACCTTC. As protein: CASSPRGDYGYTF.

The gene calls are TRBV5-4 and TRBJ1-2; TRBD1 might be the D (5 bases). The CDR3 sequence is 17 residues long. V was shortened by 4 bases and J by 1 base, with 20 bases between the two germline ends. Germline CDR1 SGHNT, CDR2 YYREEE (reference sequence). Here the CDR3 DNA reads TGTGCCAGCAGCACCATATGGGACGGGTCTGTTAACTATGGCTACACCTTC. Its protein product is CASSTIWDGSVNYGYTF.

The chain couples TRBV4-2 to TRBJ2-3; 10 positions match TRBD2. J lost 3 bases, V lost 0 bases, and 9 bases had no gene match. Looked up from germline, CDR1 is LGHNA and CDR2 is YNFKEQ. This CDR3 has 18 residues. This CDR3 is CASSQERLAGVGTDTQYF. The CDR3 nucleotides are TGTGCCAGCAGCCAAGAAAGGCTAGCGGGGGTTGGGACAGATACGCAGTATTTT.

This clone occurred once. The chain combines TRBV7-9 with TRBJ2-2; 7 bases are a match to TRBD1. The V gene's germline CDR1 is SEHNR and CDR2 FQNEAQ (reference sequence). The CDR3 contains 15 residues. V lost 11 bases, J lost 0 bases, and 9 bases stayed unmatched. The CDR3 region has the DNA TGTGCCGGGATAACAGGGGTCGCGAACACCGGGGAGCTGTTTTTT. This translates into CAGITGVANTGELFF.

This rearrangement joins TRBV6-5 to TRBJ2-3, with D tentatively TRBD1 (6 bases). V lost 6 bases to trimming and J lost 2 bases, with 12 bases between them. Germline lookup yields CDR1 MNHEY and CDR2 SVGAGI. The CDR3 covers 14 residues. The CDR3 DNA follows: TGTGCCAGCAGCTACAGGGAGACCACAGATACGCAGTATTTT. Translated, it gives CASSYRETTDTQYF.

This clone was counted a few times. This chain uses TRBV6-5 with TRBJ1-2; tentatively, D is TRBD1 (5 bases). This CDR3 region has 15 residues. Between the trimmed V and J ends, which lost 2 bases and 0 bases, there was a span of 10 bases. In germline, CDR1 is MNHEY, CDR2 SVGAGI. The CDR3 DNA reads TGTGCCAGCAGTTACCGGCAGGGTGCTAACTATGGCTACACCTTC. This gives the protein CASSYRQGANYGYTF.

DNA for the CDR3: TGTGCCAGCAGCCCTGGGGAGGGTATCGGTGAAAAACTGTTTTTT. Translation: CASSPGEGIGEKLFF. V is TRBV5-8 and J is TRBJ1-4; no definite D call. Looked up from germline, CDR1 is SGHTS and CDR2 is YDEGEE. This CDR3 comprises 15 residues. Trimming stripped 4 bases from V and 7 bases from J, with 17 bases between.

V gene TRBV4-3 combines with J gene TRBJ1-4, with no clear D. Deletions cut 8 bases from V and 1 base from J, with 14 bases between. The CDR3 totals 15 residues. Germline V lookup: CDR1 LGHNA, CDR2 YSLEER. In DNA form, the CDR3 reads TGCGCCAGCTCAGAGGGTGGTGGAACTAATGAAAAACTGTTTTTT. Translation: CASSEGGGTNEKLFF.

This chain joins TRBV5-6 and TRBJ2-1, with TRBD2 matching over 10 bases. The germline gives CDR1 SGHDT, CDR2 YYEEEE. CDR3 size: 15 residues. V gave up 1 base and J gave up 5 bases; unmatched junction bases: 3. The CDR3 region is CASSLSLAGDNEQFF. The CDR3 region has the DNA TGTGCCAGCAGCTTGTCGCTAGCGGGAGACAATGAGCAGTTCTTC.

This rearrangement joins TRBV30 to TRBJ1-1; tentatively, D is TRBD1 (6 bases). Trimming took off 0 bases at V and 6 bases at J, with 14 bases between the two ends. Germline assignment: CDR1 GTSNPN and CDR2 SVGIG (reference sequence). The CDR3 runs to 14 residues. The CDR3 loop reads CAWSVQGAGAEAFF. The CDR3 nucleotides are TGTGCCTGGAGTGTACAGGGTGCGGGGGCTGAAGCTTTCTTT.

The table lists this clone with a few counts. The chain has TRBV25-1 and TRBJ2-7; the match to TRBD2 covers 8 bases. The CDR3 totals 13 residues. Germline loops: CDR1 MGHDK, CDR2 SYGVNS. V dropped 6 bases and J dropped 4; count of bases not matched to a gene: 5. The CDR3 spells CASRGTSFYEQYF. The CDR3 DNA is TGTGCCAGCAGGGGGACTAGTTTTTACGAGCAGTACTTC.

The chain recombines TRBV6-4 with TRBJ2-2, with 7 bases that match TRBD1. This CDR3 is 16 amino acids long. The V segment lost 2 bases and the J segment 4 bases; nucleotides outside the gene matches: 7. Germline-derived CDR1 and CDR2 are MRHNA and SNTAGT. DNA for the CDR3: TGTGCCAGCAGTGACCTCCCGGGACAGCCCACCGGGGAGCTGTTTTTT. Protein sequence: CASSDLPGQPTGELFF.

The rearrangement uses TRBV6-1 and TRBJ2-7; D ambiguous. The CDR3 is 13 amino acids. The V gene lost 3 bases and the J gene lost 3 bases, with 9 bases spanning the gap. Germline V gene lookup returns CDR1 MNHNS and CDR2 SASEGT. The CDR3 spells CASSELQRYEQYF. The CDR3 nucleotides are TGTGCCAGCAGTGAGCTCCAGCGCTACGAGCAGTACTTC.

The rearrangement uses TRBV6-1 and TRBJ2-1, with 10 nucleotides matching TRBD2. The CDR3 is made up of 16 amino acids. CDR1 and CDR2 from the germline V gene are MNHNS and SASEGT. The V and J ends lost 4 bases and 8 bases, in that order; junction bases with no gene match: 11. In DNA, the CDR3 is TGTGCCAGCAGTGCGCAACTAGCGGGGTTGCTCCATGAGCAGTTCTTC. Translating gives CASSAQLAGLLHEQFF.

V gene TRBV7-9 combines with J gene TRBJ2-5; a possible D gene is TRBD2 (6 bases). The V gene's germline CDR1 is SEHNR and CDR2 FQNEAQ (reference sequence). Trimming took off 0 bases at V and 3 bases at J, with 8 bases between the two ends. CDR3 size: 14 residues. CDR3 region: CASSLARLEETQYF. As DNA, the CDR3 is TGTGCCAGCAGCTTAGCGAGACTAGAAGAGACCCAGTACTTC. Based on the CDR3 plus reference TRBV7-9 and TRBJ2-5, the full variable domain is DTGVSQNPRHKITKRGQNVTFRCDPISEHNRLYWYRQTLGQGPEFLTYFQNEAQLEKSRLLSDRFSAERPKGSFSTLEIQRTEQGDSAMYLCASSLARLEETQYFGPGTRLLVL.

The CDR3 DNA reads TGTGCCAGCAGGCGGGCAGTCGACAGCCCTGAAGCTTTCTTT. It encodes CASRRAVDSPEAFF. The rearrangement links TRBV27 to TRBJ1-1, with a tentative D call TRBD1 (5 bases). Trimming cost V 6 bases and J 6 bases, with 17 bases left between them. CDR1 is MNHEY and CDR2 is SMNVEV in the germline V gene (reference sequence). The CDR3 has 14 amino acids.

CDR3 nucleotides: TGTGCTAGTGTCGGAGGACTAGCGGGCACAGATACGCAGTATTTT. Translation: CASVGGLAGTDTQYF. V gene TRBV12-5 combines with J gene TRBJ2-3; 10 nucleotides agree with TRBD2. CDR1 and CDR2 (germline): LGHNT, FRNRAP. This CDR3 has 15 residues. V gave up 7 bases and J gave up 1 base; unmatched junction bases: 5.

This chain links TRBV7-3 with TRBJ2-3; no reliable D call. Between the trimmed V and J ends, which lost 5 bases and 2 bases, there was a span of 14 bases. CDR3 length: 15 residues. Germline CDR1 is SGHTA and CDR2 is FQGTGA. The CDR3 sequence is CASSPGRSSTDTQYF. CDR3 DNA: TGTGCCAGCAGCCCCGGGCGATCGTCCACAGATACGCAGTATTTT.